This entry lists 14 T cell receptor beta chains sequenced from one sample in a study of regulatory T cells in long-lasting Graves disease. iRepertoire HTBI primers and Arm-PCR of CDR3 regions built TCR beta libraries. In TCRdb, the multiplex PCR reads were re-called with MiXCR into one record per CDR3 protein. Seen here are about 340,000 distinct CDR3 sequences, 15% to 20% observed once, and the top ten hold roughly 29%. As for time point: persistent/refractory GD, antithyroid drugs over 5 years with positive TRAb. Preparation of the TCR library used RNA extracted from PBMCs. Sequencing used peripheral blood mononuclear cells (PBMCs), obtained when the disease was refractory, from a patient treated with antithyroid drugs. The source is a female donor with Graves disease.

This clonotype was detected a few times. The chain has TRBV18 and TRBJ2-2, with D unclear. The CDR3 length is 13 residues. Germline V gene lookup returns CDR1 KGHSH and CDR2 LQKENI. The germline V and J ends were trimmed by 5 bases and 10 bases, with 14 bases remaining between them. CDR3 nucleotide sequence: TGTGCCAGCTCATCAGGTCCGGGTTTGGAGCTGTTTTTT. It codes for CASSSGPGLELFF.

The chain links TRBV29-1 to TRBJ1-5; TRBD1 is a possible D gene (5 bases). Trimming shortened V by 6 bases and J by 2 bases, and 17 bases separated the two germline ends. Germline CDR1 SQVTM, CDR2 ANQGSEA. This CDR3 is built from 15 residues. This CDR3 is CSVKDGGRGNQPQHF. Written as DNA, the CDR3 is TGCAGCGTCAAAGACGGGGGAAGGGGCAATCAGCCCCAGCATTTT.

There are many counts of this clonotype. This CDR3 is CASSLQRVTANTEAFF. The CDR3 DNA sequence: TGTGCCAGCAGCTTACAGAGGGTGACCGCGAACACTGAAGCTTTCTTT. This chain links TRBV7-2 with TRBJ1-1, with D hard to call. V dropped 2 bases and J dropped 1 base, with 14 bases sitting between them. CDR1 SGHTA and CDR2 FQGNSA come from the germline V gene. The CDR3 spans 16 residues.

This clonotype was seen ten or more times. The V gene is TRBV24-1, the J gene TRBJ1-1, with D perhaps TRBD1 (5 bases). The CDR3 runs 15 residues. V was clipped by 9 bases and J by 0 bases, with 16 bases between them. Looked up from germline, CDR1 is KGHDR and CDR2 is SFDVKD. The CDR3 protein is CATPYWTDMNTEAFF. CDR3 DNA sequence: TGTGCCACCCCCTATTGGACGGACATGAACACTGAAGCTTTCTTT.

The table lists this clonotype with many counts. This chain uses TRBV2 with TRBJ1-1, with 7 bases fitting TRBD1. Per the germline V gene, CDR1 is SNHLY and CDR2 is FYNNEI. V lost 5 bases and J lost 4; bases outside the gene matches: 4. This CDR3 contains 13 residues. In DNA form, the CDR3 reads TGTGCCAGCAGTAGGCCAGGGGGCACTGAAGCTTTCTTT. Amino acid sequence: CASSRPGGTEAFF.

The chain is built from TRBV12-3 or TRBV12-4 and TRBJ2-7; 11 bases agree with TRBD1. Germline trimming cut 10 bases from V and 2 bases from J; bases unmatched to any gene: 13. The CDR3 runs to 16 residues. Here the CDR3 reads CANSRTGTGGAYEQYF. The CDR3 DNA sequence: TGTGCCAACAGCCGGACCGGGACAGGGGGAGCCTACGAGCAGTACTTC.

This clonotype was observed a handful of times. J is TRBJ2-7 and V is TRBV14; 7 bases agree with TRBD2. Germline trimming cut 0 bases from V and 5 bases from J; bases unmatched to any gene: 10. CDR1 is SGHDN, CDR2 FVKESK, per germline. The CDR3 covers 16 residues. CDR3 DNA sequence: TGTGCCAGCAGCCAAGATGGTCTAGCGGCAGGTAACGAGCAGTACTTC. Translated, it gives CASSQDGLAAGNEQYF.

This clonotype was detected many times. The chain couples TRBV6-1 to TRBJ2-7, with TRBD1 matching 9 bases. CDR3 length: 13 amino acids. CDR1 and CDR2 (germline): MNHNS, SASEGT. The V gene end was trimmed by 7 bases and the J gene end by 3 bases; junction bases not matched to a gene: 4. CDR3 loop: CASTGTGFYEQYF. The CDR3 DNA sequence: TGTGCCAGCACGGGGACAGGGTTCTACGAGCAGTACTTC.

This clonotype came up many times. V gene TRBV27 combines with J gene TRBJ1-1; 7 nucleotides agree with TRBD1. CDR1 is MNHEY, CDR2 SMNVEV, per germline (reference sequence). The CDR3 has 16 amino acids. After removal of 6 bases from V and 3 bases from J, the junction contained 13 bases not matched to a gene. This CDR3 reads CASSSDRVPQYTEAFF. The CDR3 bases are TGTGCCAGCAGCTCTGACAGGGTACCGCAGTACACTGAAGCTTTCTTT.

In regard to this clonotype: This is likely an artifact of a read error, given a far larger clone one base away. The CDR3 ends on some other residue instead of the conserved phenylalanine or tryptophan, so this is likely a read error. V usage is TRBV27 and J usage is TRBJ1-5; D uncertain. CDR1 is MNHEY, CDR2 SMNVEV, per germline (reference sequence). The CDR3 consists of 13 residues. V was shortened by 3 bases and J by 1 base, with 4 bases between the two germline ends. The CDR3 is CASSLSSNQPQHS. CDR3 DNA: TGTGCCAGCAGTTTGTCCAGCAATCAGCCCCAGCATTCT.

This clonotype has ten or more counts. V gene TRBV27 combines with J gene TRBJ1-2, with D maybe TRBD1 (6 bases). Germline CDR1 is MNHEY and CDR2 is SMNVEV (reference sequence). Deletions cut 3 bases from V and 4 bases from J, with 12 bases between. The CDR3 contains 14 residues. The CDR3 coding sequence is TGTGCCAGCAGTTTGGGGGCCGGAGGCTATGGCTACACCTTC. Encoded protein: CASSLGAGGYGYTF.

This clonotype occurred many times. At one end the junction does not follow the germline gene, possibly because of a read error. The V and J genes are TRBV7-9 and TRBJ1-1; D remains unclear. Germline CDR1 and CDR2: SEHNR and FQNEAQ (reference sequence). This CDR3 region has 13 residues. DNA of the CDR3: TGCGCCAGCAGCTTAGCCCAGAACACTGAAGCTTTCTTT. Its protein product is CASSLAQNTEAFF. The full variable domain, rest sourced from reference TRBV7-9 and TRBJ1-1, is DTGVSQNPRHKITKRGQNVTFRCDPISEHNRLYWYRQTLGQGPEFLTYFQNEAQLEKSRLLSDRFSAERPKGSFSTLEIQRTEQGDSAMYLCASSLAQNTEAFFGQGTRLTVV.

A note on this clonotype: A much larger clone differs by one base, so this may be a read error. The chain has TRBV28 and TRBJ2-4; D is undetermined. Gene TRBJ2-5 matches the end of the DNA better, so the J call may be wrong. In germline, CDR1 is MDHEN, CDR2 SYDVKM. The CDR3 covers 13 residues. The CDR3 DNA sequence: TGTGCCAGCGGTACTATCATACAAGGGACCCAGTACTTC. Amino acid sequence: CASGTIIQGTQYF.

The table lists this clonotype with a few counts. This chain uses TRBV27 with TRBJ2-2; D call uncertain. Trimming removed 0 bases at V and 4 bases at J, with 6 bases between. Germline V gene data show CDR1 as MNHEY and CDR2 as SMNVEV (reference sequence). The CDR3 consists of 14 residues. The DNA of the CDR3 is TGTGCCAGCAGTTTATCCACATTCACCGGGGAGCTGTTTTTT. Residues: CASSLSTFTGELFF.